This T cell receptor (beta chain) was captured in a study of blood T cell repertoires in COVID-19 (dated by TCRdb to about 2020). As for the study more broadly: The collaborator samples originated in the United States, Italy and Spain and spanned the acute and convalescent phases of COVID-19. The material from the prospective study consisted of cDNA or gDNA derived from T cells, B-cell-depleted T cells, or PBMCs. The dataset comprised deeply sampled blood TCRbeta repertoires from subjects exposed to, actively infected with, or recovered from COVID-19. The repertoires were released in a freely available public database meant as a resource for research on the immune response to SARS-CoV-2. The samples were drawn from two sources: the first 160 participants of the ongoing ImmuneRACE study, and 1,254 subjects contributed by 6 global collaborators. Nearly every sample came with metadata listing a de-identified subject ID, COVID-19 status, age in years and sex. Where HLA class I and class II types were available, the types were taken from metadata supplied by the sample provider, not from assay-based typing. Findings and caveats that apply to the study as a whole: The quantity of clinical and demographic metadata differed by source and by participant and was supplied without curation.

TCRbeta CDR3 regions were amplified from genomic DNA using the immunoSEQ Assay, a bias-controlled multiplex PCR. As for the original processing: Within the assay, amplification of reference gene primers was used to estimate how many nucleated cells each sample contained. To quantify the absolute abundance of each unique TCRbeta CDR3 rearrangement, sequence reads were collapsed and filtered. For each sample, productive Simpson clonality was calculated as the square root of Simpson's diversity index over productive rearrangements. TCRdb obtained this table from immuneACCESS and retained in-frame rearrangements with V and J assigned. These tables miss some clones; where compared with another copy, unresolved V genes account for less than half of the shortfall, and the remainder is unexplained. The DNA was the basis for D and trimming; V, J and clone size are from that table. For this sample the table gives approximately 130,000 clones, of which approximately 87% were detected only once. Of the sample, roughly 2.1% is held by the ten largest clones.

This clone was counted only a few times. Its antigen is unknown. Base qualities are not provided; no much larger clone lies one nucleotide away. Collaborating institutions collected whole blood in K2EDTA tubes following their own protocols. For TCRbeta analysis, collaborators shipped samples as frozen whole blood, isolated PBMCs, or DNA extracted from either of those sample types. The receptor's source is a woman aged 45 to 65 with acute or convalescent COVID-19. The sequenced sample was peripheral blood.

The nucleotide sequence reads TGTGCCAGCACCACTAACAGGGGTCCCGGTGGCTACACCTTC. It translates as CASTTNRGPGGYTF. This receptor chain uses TRBV5-4 and TRBJ1-2, and 7 junction bases match TRBD1. The CDR3 covers 14 residues, taking in both the cysteine and the phenylalanine. Only the CDR3 DNA is retained, 42 bases long and in frame from the first base. Compared with germline, V lacks 6 bases and J lacks 7 bases; bases without a gene match: 12. CDR1 SGHNT and CDR2 YYREEE were looked up in the germline V gene (reference sequence).